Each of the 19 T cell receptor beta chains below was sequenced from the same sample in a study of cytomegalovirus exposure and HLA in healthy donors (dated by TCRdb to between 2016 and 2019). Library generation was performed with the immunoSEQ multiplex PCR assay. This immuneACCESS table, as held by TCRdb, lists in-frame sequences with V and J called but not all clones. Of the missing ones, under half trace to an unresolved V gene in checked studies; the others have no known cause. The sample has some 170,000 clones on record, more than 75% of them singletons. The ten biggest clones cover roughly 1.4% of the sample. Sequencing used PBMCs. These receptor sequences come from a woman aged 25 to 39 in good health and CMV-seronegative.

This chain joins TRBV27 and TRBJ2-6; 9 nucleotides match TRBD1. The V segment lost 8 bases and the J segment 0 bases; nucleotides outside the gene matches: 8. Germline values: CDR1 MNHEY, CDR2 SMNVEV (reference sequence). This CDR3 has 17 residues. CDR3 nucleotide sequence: TGTGCCAGCTCCCTGAGACAGGGGGGCTCTGGGGCCAACGTCCTGACTTTC. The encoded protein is CASSLRQGGSGANVLTF.

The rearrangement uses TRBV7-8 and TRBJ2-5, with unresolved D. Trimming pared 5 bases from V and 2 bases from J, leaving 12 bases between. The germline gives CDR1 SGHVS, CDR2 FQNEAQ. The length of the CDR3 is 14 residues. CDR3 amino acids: CASSPLEQQETQYF. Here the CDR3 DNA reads TGTGCCAGCAGCCCCCTGGAGCAGCAAGAGACCCAGTACTTC.

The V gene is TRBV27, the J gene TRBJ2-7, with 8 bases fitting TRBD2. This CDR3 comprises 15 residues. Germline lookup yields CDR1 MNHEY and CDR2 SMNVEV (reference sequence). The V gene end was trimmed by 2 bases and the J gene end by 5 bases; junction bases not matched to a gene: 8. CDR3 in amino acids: CASSLPPRGLDEQYF. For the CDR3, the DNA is TGTGCCAGCAGTTTACCCCCCCGGGGACTAGACGAGCAGTACTTC.

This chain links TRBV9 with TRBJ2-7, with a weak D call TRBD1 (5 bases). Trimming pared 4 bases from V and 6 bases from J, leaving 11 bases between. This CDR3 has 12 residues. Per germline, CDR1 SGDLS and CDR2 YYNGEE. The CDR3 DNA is TGTGCCAGCAGCACTCAGGGTGGCGAGCAGTACTTC. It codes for CASSTQGGEQYF.

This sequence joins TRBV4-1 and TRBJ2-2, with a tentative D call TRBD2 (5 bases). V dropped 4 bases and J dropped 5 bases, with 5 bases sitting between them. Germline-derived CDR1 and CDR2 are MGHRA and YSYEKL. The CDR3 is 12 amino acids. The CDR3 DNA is TGCGCCAGCAGCCGAGGGACCGGGGAGCTGTTTTTT. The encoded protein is CASSRGTGELFF.

The CDR3 loop reads CATSRNKNTEAFF. CDR3 sequence (DNA): TGTGCCACCAGCAGGAACAAGAACACTGAAGCTTTCTTT. V usage is TRBV15 and J usage is TRBJ1-1; D is undetermined. Germline CDR1 LNHNV, CDR2 YYDKDF (reference sequence). V lost 3 bases and J lost 1, with 6 bases in between. CDR3 size: 13 residues.

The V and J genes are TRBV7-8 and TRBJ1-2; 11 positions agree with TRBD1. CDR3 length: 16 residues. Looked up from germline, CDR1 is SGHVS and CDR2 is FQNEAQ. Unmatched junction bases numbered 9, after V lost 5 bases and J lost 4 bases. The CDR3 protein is CASSPRGQGAVYGYTF. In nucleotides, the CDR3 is TGTGCCAGCAGCCCGCGAGGACAGGGGGCGGTCTATGGCTACACCTTC.

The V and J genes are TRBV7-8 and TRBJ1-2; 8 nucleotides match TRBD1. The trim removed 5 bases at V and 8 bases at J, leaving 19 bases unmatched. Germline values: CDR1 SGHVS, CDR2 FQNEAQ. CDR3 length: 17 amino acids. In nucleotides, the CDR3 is TGTGCCAGCAGCCGATTGTTTGAGGACAGGGAACTCTACGGCTACACCTTC. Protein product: CASSRLFEDRELYGYTF.

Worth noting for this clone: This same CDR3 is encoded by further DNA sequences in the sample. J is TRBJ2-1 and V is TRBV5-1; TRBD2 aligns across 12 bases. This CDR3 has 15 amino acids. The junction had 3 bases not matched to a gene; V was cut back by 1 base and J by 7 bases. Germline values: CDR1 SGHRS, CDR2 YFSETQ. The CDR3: CASSLTGTSGNEQFF. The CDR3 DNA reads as TGCGCCAGCAGCTTGACCGGGACTAGCGGGAATGAGCAGTTCTTC.

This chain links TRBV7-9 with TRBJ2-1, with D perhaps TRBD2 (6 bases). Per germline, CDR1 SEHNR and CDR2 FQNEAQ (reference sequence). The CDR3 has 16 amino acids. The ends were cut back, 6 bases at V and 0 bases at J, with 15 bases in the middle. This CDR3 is CASRARGASSYNEQFF. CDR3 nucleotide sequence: TGTGCCAGCAGAGCCCGCGGGGCGAGCTCCTACAATGAGCAGTTCTTC. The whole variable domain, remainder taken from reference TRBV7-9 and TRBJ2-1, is DTGVSQNPRHKITKRGQNVTFRCDPISEHNRLYWYRQTLGQGPEFLTYFQNEAQLEKSRLLSDRFSAERPKGSFSTLEIQRTEQGDSAMYLCASRARGASSYNEQFFGPGTRLTVL.

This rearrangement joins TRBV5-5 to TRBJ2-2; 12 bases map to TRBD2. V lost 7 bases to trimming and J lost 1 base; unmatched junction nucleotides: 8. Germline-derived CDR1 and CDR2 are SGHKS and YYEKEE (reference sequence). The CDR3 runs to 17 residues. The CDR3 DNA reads TGTGCCAGCTCAACCGGACTAGCGGGGTGGAACACCGGGGAGCTGTTTTTT. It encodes CASSTGLAGWNTGELFF.

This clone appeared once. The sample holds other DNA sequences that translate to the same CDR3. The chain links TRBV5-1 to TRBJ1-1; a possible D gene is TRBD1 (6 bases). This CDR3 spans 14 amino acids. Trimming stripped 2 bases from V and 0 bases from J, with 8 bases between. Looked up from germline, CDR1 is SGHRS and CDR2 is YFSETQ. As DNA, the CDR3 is TGCGCCAGCAGCTTAGACAGGATGAACACTGAAGCTTTCTTT. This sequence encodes CASSLDRMNTEAFF.

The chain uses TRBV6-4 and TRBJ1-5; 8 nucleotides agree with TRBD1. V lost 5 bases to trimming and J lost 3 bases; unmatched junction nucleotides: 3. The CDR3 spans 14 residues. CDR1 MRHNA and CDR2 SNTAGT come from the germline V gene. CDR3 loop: CASSPTGANQPQHF. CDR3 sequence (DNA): TGTGCCAGCAGTCCGACAGGGGCCAATCAGCCCCAGCATTTT.

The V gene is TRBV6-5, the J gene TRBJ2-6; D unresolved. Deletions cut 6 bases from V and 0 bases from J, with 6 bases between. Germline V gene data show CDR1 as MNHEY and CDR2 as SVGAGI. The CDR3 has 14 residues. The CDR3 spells CASSTDSGANVLTF. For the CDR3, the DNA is TGTGCCAGCAGCACAGACTCTGGGGCCAACGTCCTGACTTTC.

The CDR3 here is CSVESRSSEAFF. The CDR3 DNA sequence: TGCAGCGTTGAATCCCGGTCTTCTGAAGCTTTCTTT. V is TRBV29-1 and J is TRBJ1-1; D gene unclear. This CDR3 comprises 12 residues. Germline CDR1 is SQVTM and CDR2 is ANQGSEA. V gave up 2 bases and J gave up 6 bases, with 10 bases separating them. The whole variable domain, remainder taken from reference TRBV29-1 and TRBJ1-1, is SAVISQKPSRDICQRGTSLTIQCQVDSQVTMMFWYRQQPGQSLTLIATANQGSEATYESGFVIDKFPISRPNLTFSTLTVSNMSPEDSSIYLCSVESRSSEAFFGQGTRLTVV.

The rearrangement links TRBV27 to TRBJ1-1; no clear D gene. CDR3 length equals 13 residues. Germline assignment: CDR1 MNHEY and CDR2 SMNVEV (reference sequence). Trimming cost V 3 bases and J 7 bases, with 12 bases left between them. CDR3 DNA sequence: TGTGCCAGCAGTTTGTTGGGTGCGGATGAAGCTTTCTTT. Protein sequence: CASSLLGADEAFF.

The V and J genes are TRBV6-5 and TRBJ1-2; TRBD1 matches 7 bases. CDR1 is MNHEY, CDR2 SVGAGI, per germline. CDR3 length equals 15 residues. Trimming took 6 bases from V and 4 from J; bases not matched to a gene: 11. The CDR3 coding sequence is TGTGCCAGCAGAACGTCGACAGGGCAGATCTATGGCTACACCTTC. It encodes CASRTSTGQIYGYTF.

CDR3: CASSYSAGTGELFF. The CDR3, as DNA: TGTGCCAGCAGTTACTCTGCGGGCACCGGGGAGCTGTTTTTT. This rearrangement joins TRBV6-5 to TRBJ2-2, with a weak D call TRBD2 (5 bases). This CDR3 has 14 residues. V was trimmed by 0 bases and J by 4 bases, leaving 6 bases between them. Per germline, CDR1 MNHEY and CDR2 SVGAGI.

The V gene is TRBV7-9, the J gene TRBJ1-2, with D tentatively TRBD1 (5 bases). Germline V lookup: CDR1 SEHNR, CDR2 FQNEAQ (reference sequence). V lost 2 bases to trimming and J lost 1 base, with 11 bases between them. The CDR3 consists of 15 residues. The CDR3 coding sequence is TGTGCCAGCAGCTTACCAGGGCTCTATAACTATGGCTACACCTTC. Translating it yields CASSLPGLYNYGYTF. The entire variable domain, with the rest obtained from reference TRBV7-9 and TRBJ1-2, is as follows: DTGVSQNPRHKITKRGQNVTFRCDPISEHNRLYWYRQTLGQGPEFLTYFQNEAQLEKSRLLSDRFSAERPKGSFSTLEIQRTEQGDSAMYLCASSLPGLYNYGYTFGSGTRLTVV.